The next 10 T cell receptor beta chains were all read from a single sample in a study of cytomegalovirus exposure and HLA in healthy donors. Primers included in the PCR were 60 Vbeta and 13 Jbeta primers. The data were produced by immunoSEQ multiplex PCR, yet TCRdb's version contains in-frame clones alone and is incomplete. This table has around 150,000 clones, 64% appearing once. The sequenced material came from PBMCs. These receptors came from a woman younger than 45 in good health and CMV-seropositive.

In nucleotides, the CDR3 is TGCGCCAGCAGTCAACTGCTTGGCAGGGTACACAATCAGCCCCAGCATTTT. Its translation: CASSQLLGRVHNQPQHF. This rearrangement joins TRBV23-1 to TRBJ1-5; D may be TRBD1 (5 bases). TRBV23-1 is an open reading frame whose function is uncertain. The V and J ends lost 2 bases and 3 bases respectively, with 17 bases between them. The length of the CDR3 is 17 residues.

The chain couples TRBV6-1 to TRBJ2-3; 7 nucleotides match TRBD1. CDR1 is MNHNS, CDR2 SASEGT, per germline. Trimming cost V 4 bases and J 0 bases; bases outside gene matches: 7. This CDR3 comprises 16 residues. The CDR3 DNA reads TGTGCCAGCAGTGTCCACAGGGGAACCAGCACAGATACGCAGTATTTT. It yields the protein CASSVHRGTSTDTQYF.

The V call is TRBV7-9, the J call TRBJ2-3, with 7 bases that match TRBD2. The germline CDR1 and CDR2 sequences are SEHNR and FQNEAQ (reference sequence). The J segment lost 7 bases and the V segment lost 3 bases, leaving 10 bases of the junction unmatched. The CDR3 totals 15 residues. CDR3 DNA: TGTGCCAGCAGCTTTAGTCGGGAGGTAGGGAATACGCAGTATTTT. Its translation: CASSFSREVGNTQYF.

V usage is TRBV7-2 and J usage is TRBJ2-2; the match to TRBD2 covers 10 bases. There are 16 residues in the CDR3. V trimming: 1 base; J trimming: 7 bases; junction bases outside the gene matches: 6. Germline V gives CDR1 SGHTA, CDR2 FQGNSA. As DNA, the CDR3 is TGTGCCAGCAGCTTAGGGTTACTAGCGGGAAACGGGGAGCTGTTTTTT. The encoded protein is CASSLGLLAGNGELFF.

This clone is a singleton in its sample. The chain carries TRBV28 and TRBJ2-5, with D perhaps matching TRBD2 (6 bases). The CDR3 has 15 residues. With 3 bases removed from V and 4 bases from J, the gap between germline ends came to 15 bases. Per germline, CDR1 MDHEN and CDR2 SYDVKM. The CDR3 coding sequence is TGTGCCAGCAGTTTTTCGGGGGTGAAGGGAGAGACCCAGTACTTC. It specifies CASSFSGVKGETQYF.

This clone showed up just a few times. The J gene is TRBJ1-2, the V gene TRBV5-6; D gene uncertain. Trimming took 0 bases from V and 1 from J, leaving 4 bases between them. Germline V CDR1 and CDR2: SGHDT, YYEEEE. The CDR3 consists of 13 residues. CDR3 coding DNA: TGTGCCAGCAGCTTGGGAGGTAACTATGGCTACACCTTC. Protein: CASSLGGNYGYTF.

This sequence joins TRBV25-1 and TRBJ1-1; TRBD1 is a possible D gene (5 bases). Germline V gene data show CDR1 as MGHDK and CDR2 as SYGVNS. This CDR3 has 15 residues. Trimming took 3 bases from V and 1 from J, leaving 12 bases between them. The CDR3 coding sequence is TGTGCCAGCAGTGACCCTGGGGGGGGGAACACTGAAGCTTTCTTT. Translation gives CASSDPGGGNTEAFF.

The chain employs TRBV2 and TRBJ2-3; TRBD2 aligns across 11 bases. CDR3 length equals 15 residues. Germline V gene sequence: CDR1 SNHLY, CDR2 FYNNEI. V lost 9 bases, J lost 5 bases, and 10 bases stayed unmatched. The CDR3 loop reads CARPISGREEDTQYF. In DNA, the CDR3 is TGTGCCAGACCTATTAGCGGGAGGGAGGAAGATACGCAGTATTTT.

The chain joins TRBV5-1 to TRBJ1-1; no firm D call. V lost 4 bases and J lost 4, with 11 bases in between. CDR3 size: 13 residues. CDR1 is SGHRS and CDR2 is YFSETQ in the germline V gene. DNA of the CDR3: TGCGCCAGCAGCCGGGAGGTTGGCACTGAAGCTTTCTTT. It is translated as CASSREVGTEAFF.

This clone turned up a few times. The rearrangement links TRBV27 to TRBJ2-1; 12 bases map to TRBD2. V shed 2 bases and J 8 bases; nucleotides not matched to a gene: 4. The germline CDR1 and CDR2 sequences are MNHEY and SMNVEV (reference sequence). This CDR3 is 15 amino acids long. CDR3 in amino acids: CASSLILAGGHEQFF. CDR3 DNA: TGTGCCAGCAGTTTAATTCTAGCGGGGGGGCATGAGCAGTTCTTC.